The entry below describes one TCR beta chain. The antigen is unknown. The sample originates from a study of cytomegalovirus exposure and HLA in healthy donors. Points from the study as a whole: Sequencing artifact likely explains a cluster of highly shared sequence variants. The only immune exposure information that was available was CMV serostatus. Segments of the TCR beta V type were, in most cases, productive about 87% or about 30% of the time in an earlier analysis.

The CDR3 runs 14 residues. In germline, CDR1 is SGHRS, CDR2 YFSETQ. Trimming pared 4 bases from V and 2 bases from J, leaving 10 bases between. A multiplex PCR was run with 60 Vbeta primers and 13 Jbeta primers. The data were produced by immunoSEQ multiplex PCR, yet TCRdb's version contains in-frame clones alone and is incomplete. This table has about 140,000 clones, more than 60% appearing once. The sample was PBMCs. The clonotype originates from a female donor in good health and CMV-seronegative. V and J are TRBV5-1 and TRBJ2-1; maybe TRBD2 (6 bases). The CDR3 sequence: CASSLREAYNEQFF. For the CDR3, the DNA is TGCGCCAGCAGCCTGAGGGAGGCCTACAATGAGCAGTTCTTC.